These 32 T cell receptor beta chains originate from one sample sequenced in a study of T-cell memory formation after mild COVID-19. TCRdb recomputed calls from the 5' RACE reads with MiXCR, one row per CDR3 protein. Of about 350,000 distinct CDR3 sequences in the sample, about 13% were seen once. The sequenced sample consisted of PBMCs or a T cell subset sorted from them (not recorded which). Source of these receptors: a man younger than 35 who had mild COVID-19 (a few samples of this study predate the infection). Cell type and time point are not known.

This clonotype turned up a few times. The chain couples TRBV5-1 to TRBJ2-6; a weak D match, TRBD1 (5 bases). CDR3 length: 17 amino acids. Germline V gene data show CDR1 as SGHRS and CDR2 as YFSETQ. Between the trimmed V and J ends, which lost 4 bases and 0 bases, there was a span of 14 bases. Written as DNA, the CDR3 is TGCGCCAGCAGCATCCTTACAGGCGCCTCTGGGGCCAACGTCCTGACTTTC. Amino acids: CASSILTGASGANVLTF.

This clonotype was observed a few times. The rearrangement joins TRBV3-1 to TRBJ2-7; TRBD1 matches 7 bases. CDR1 and CDR2 from the germline V gene are LGHDT and YNNKEL (reference sequence). V was pared by 1 base and J by 6 bases, with 6 bases of the junction left unmatched. The CDR3 has 14 amino acids. The CDR3 protein is CASSQGTGTLEQYV. The CDR3 nucleotides read TGTGCCAGCAGCCAAGGGACAGGCACCCTCGAGCAGTACGTC.

This clonotype was observed a handful of times. This chain uses TRBV20-1 with TRBJ2-7, with D uncertain. Germline loops: CDR1 DFQATT, CDR2 SNEGSKA (reference sequence). The CDR3 covers 13 residues. Trimming pared 5 bases from V and 3 bases from J, leaving 14 bases between. DNA of the CDR3: TGCAGTGCTCTGGGCTCTACGGTCTACGAGCAGTACTTC. As protein: CSALGSTVYEQYF.

The chain joins TRBV27 to TRBJ2-3; no reliable D call. The CDR3 sequence is 13 residues long. Trimming took 7 bases from V and 4 from J, leaving 12 bases between them. Germline CDR1 reads MNHEY; CDR2 reads SMNVEV (reference sequence). The DNA of the CDR3 is TGTGCCAGCAACCCGATGCCGGCAGATACGCAGTATTTT. This gives the protein CASNPMPADTQYF.

The chain uses TRBV4-3 and TRBJ1-1; D remains ambiguous. The germline CDR1 and CDR2 sequences are LGHNA and YSLEER. Trimming removed 3 bases from V and 5 bases from J, with 10 bases in between. This CDR3 comprises 13 residues. Written as DNA, the CDR3 is TGCGCCAGCAGCCAGTTTACCGAGACTGAAGCTTTCTTT. This gives the protein CASSQFTETEAFF.

The chain links TRBV4-1 to TRBJ2-1; TRBD1 matches at 9 bases. The CDR3 is made up of 15 amino acids. Germline V gene sequence: CDR1 MGHRA, CDR2 YSYEKL. V was clipped by 4 bases and J by 7 bases; unmatched bases: 8. CDR3: CASSPYDRGMNEQFF. The CDR3 DNA is TGCGCCAGCAGCCCCTACGACAGGGGGATGAATGAGCAGTTCTTC.

This chain uses TRBV7-9 with TRBJ1-6; no clear D gene. The CDR3 consists of 14 residues. Trimming stripped 2 bases from V and 7 bases from J, with 9 bases between. Germline CDR1 is SEHNR and CDR2 is FQNEAQ (reference sequence). The CDR3 sequence is CASSLPEPNSPLHF. The CDR3 DNA follows: TGTGCCAGCAGCTTACCGGAACCGAATTCACCCCTCCACTTT.

The genes are TRBV5-1 and TRBJ1-5; 11 bases fit TRBD1. Per the germline V gene, CDR1 is SGHRS and CDR2 is YFSETQ. V was clipped by 3 bases and J by 6 bases; unmatched bases: 2. CDR3 size: 14 residues. The CDR3 loop is CASSYGTGGQPQHF. In nucleotides, the CDR3 is TGCGCCAGCAGCTACGGGACAGGGGGTCAGCCCCAGCATTTT.

This clonotype was detected ten times or more. The chain combines TRBV5-1 with TRBJ1-2; 7 bases fit TRBD1. The CDR3 sequence is 15 residues long. Per the germline V gene, CDR1 is SGHRS and CDR2 is YFSETQ. J lost 4 bases, V lost 0 bases, and 6 bases had no gene match. The CDR3 loop is CASSLGQGDGYGYTF. CDR3 nucleotide sequence: TGCGCCAGCAGCTTGGGACAGGGAGACGGCTATGGCTACACCTTC.

This clonotype was seen many times. The genes are TRBV9 and TRBJ2-5; D is ambiguous. The CDR3 covers 13 residues. Germline lookup yields CDR1 SGDLS and CDR2 YYNGEE. Between the trimmed V and J ends, which lost 2 bases and 2 bases, there was a span of 7 bases. The DNA of the CDR3 is TGTGCCAGCAGCGTGTCAAATCAAGAGACCCAGTACTTC. Its protein product is CASSVSNQETQYF.

The rearrangement uses TRBV7-2 and TRBJ2-5, with 10 bases identical to TRBD2. This CDR3 comprises 17 residues. V lost 1 base, J lost 4 bases, and 9 bases stayed unmatched. Germline V gene sequence: CDR1 SGHTA, CDR2 FQGNSA. CDR3 protein: CASSLVSSGGAGETQYF. As DNA, the CDR3 is TGTGCCAGCAGCTTAGTGTCCAGCGGGGGGGCCGGAGAGACCCAGTACTTC.

The gene calls are TRBV13 and TRBJ2-1; D is ambiguous. This CDR3 has 13 residues. The V end was cut by 5 bases, the J end by 7 bases, with 12 bases between. The V gene's germline CDR1 is PRHDT and CDR2 FYEKMQ (reference sequence). In DNA, the CDR3 is TGTGCCAGCAGCCCCAACCGATGGAATGAGCAGTTCTTC. Amino acids: CASSPNRWNEQFF.

The rearrangement joins TRBV5-1 to TRBJ1-1, with a tentative D call TRBD1 (6 bases). Germline V gene data show CDR1 as SGHRS and CDR2 as YFSETQ. This CDR3 contains 15 residues. Trimming stripped 0 bases from V and 0 bases from J, with 9 bases between. The CDR3 DNA sequence: TGCGCCAGCAGCTTGGGGACAGTCTTGAACACTGAAGCTTTCTTT. Translation: CASSLGTVLNTEAFF.

This clonotype was observed a few times. The chain employs TRBV3-1 and TRBJ1-1, with D uncertain. The length of the CDR3 is 13 residues. The germline V gene has CDR1 LGHDT and CDR2 YNNKEL (reference sequence). The V end lost 0 bases, the J end lost 8 bases, and 10 bases lay between the germline ends. CDR3 sequence: CASSQEWGIEAFF. The CDR3 DNA sequence: TGTGCCAGCAGCCAAGAGTGGGGTATAGAAGCTTTCTTT.

This clonotype was counted once. The chain employs TRBV18 and TRBJ1-1; D call uncertain. Germline CDR1 and CDR2: KGHSH and LQKENI. CDR3 size: 15 residues. V was trimmed by 2 bases and J by 1 base, leaving 11 bases between them. The CDR3 bases are TGTGCCAGCTCACCATACGTCGCGGAGAACACTGAAGCTTTCTTT. This encodes CASSPYVAENTEAFF. The complete variable domain, with remaining parts taken from reference TRBV18 and TRBJ1-1, reads NAGVMQNPRHLVRRRGQEARLRCSPMKGHSHVYWYRQLPEEGLKFMVYLQKENIIDESGMPKERFSAEFPKEGPSILRIQQVVRGDSAAYFCASSPYVAENTEAFFGQGTRLTVV.

This clonotype was recorded a few times. The chain joins TRBV2 to TRBJ1-1; 10 bases line up with TRBD1. This CDR3 has 13 amino acids. Germline loops: CDR1 SNHLY, CDR2 FYNNEI. With 10 bases clipped from V and 3 bases from J, the junction kept 5 bases outside the gene matches. The CDR3 nucleotides are TGTGCCATATCGGGACAGGGGTACACTGAAGCTTTCTTT. The encoded protein is CAISGQGYTEAFF.

This clonotype was detected many times. The chain uses TRBV15 and TRBJ2-3; D unclear. Trimming shortened V by 0 bases and J by 6 bases, and 4 bases separated the two germline ends. Germline V gene data show CDR1 as LNHNV and CDR2 as YYDKDF (reference sequence). This CDR3 spans 12 amino acids. The CDR3 protein is CATSRDQDTQYF. As DNA, the CDR3 is TGTGCCACCAGCAGAGATCAGGATACGCAGTATTTT.

The V call is TRBV6-6, the J call TRBJ2-5, with 7 bases matching TRBD2. The CDR3 extends over 15 amino acids. CDR1 is MNHNY, CDR2 SVGAGI, per germline (reference sequence). V gave up 4 bases and J gave up 4 bases; unmatched junction bases: 9. The CDR3 loop is CASSSPPGGGETQYF. The CDR3 DNA is TGTGCCAGCAGTTCACCTCCGGGGGGTGGAGAGACCCAGTACTTC.

The chain employs TRBV5-6 and TRBJ2-1, with TRBD1 identical over 9 bases. In germline, CDR1 is SGHDT, CDR2 YYEEEE. Losses at the gene ends were 4 bases for V and 11 bases for J; bases not matched to a gene: 16. There are 16 residues in the CDR3. CDR3 DNA sequence: TGTGCCAGCAGCCCCGTCTATGGGACAGGGATCGATAAGCAGTTCTTC. This codes for CASSPVYGTGIDKQFF.

This clonotype was observed many times. V and J are TRBV18 and TRBJ1-1, with a weak D call TRBD1 (6 bases). Trimming cost V 3 bases and J 1 base, with 9 bases left between them. The length of the CDR3 is 14 residues. In germline, CDR1 is KGHSH, CDR2 LQKENI. The CDR3 here is CASSPRTANTEAFF. The CDR3 DNA follows: TGTGCCAGCTCACCCAGGACAGCGAACACTGAAGCTTTCTTT.

On this clonotype itself: At one end the junction does not follow the germline gene, possibly because of a read error. This chain joins TRBV7-2 and TRBJ1-1, with D possibly matching TRBD1 (5 bases). CDR3 length: 14 residues. Germline CDR1 is SGHTA and CDR2 is FQGNSA. In DNA form, the CDR3 reads TGTGCCAGCAGCTTTTTACGGGGCTGGACTGAAGTTTTCTTT. It translates to CASSFLRGWTEVFF.

V usage is TRBV7-2 and J usage is TRBJ2-1; no reliable D call. The V gene's germline CDR1 is SGHTA and CDR2 FQGNSA. Trimming took off 7 bases at V and 1 base at J, with 14 bases between the two ends. The CDR3 totals 15 residues. CDR3 coding DNA: TGTGCCAGCAACCCCGGGCCGCTATCCTACAATGAGCAGTTCTTC. It encodes CASNPGPLSYNEQFF.

This clonotype appeared many times. The chain couples TRBV5-1 to TRBJ2-7; tentative D call: TRBD2 (6 bases). V was cut by 2 bases and J by 4 bases, with 16 bases left in between. The CDR3 sequence is 15 residues long. Germline V gene sequence: CDR1 SGHRS, CDR2 YFSETQ. CDR3 protein: CASSFAPGLGYEQYF. DNA for the CDR3: TGCGCCAGCAGCTTCGCTCCGGGACTCGGTTACGAGCAGTACTTC.

This clonotype was counted between two and nine times. CDR3 sequence: CASSYPGTFTGELFF. CDR3 DNA: TGTGCCAGCAGTTACCCAGGGACCTTCACCGGGGAGCTGTTTTTT. The chain uses TRBV6-6 and TRBJ2-2; D could derive from TRBD1 or TRBD2 (5 bases each). This CDR3 has 15 amino acids. Germline CDR1 reads MNHNY; CDR2 reads SVGAGI (reference sequence). Trimming pared 2 bases from V and 4 bases from J, leaving 11 bases between.

V is TRBV9 and J is TRBJ2-1; D is uncertain. This CDR3 is 11 amino acids long. V lost 5 bases and J lost 8, with 8 bases in between. Germline assignment: CDR1 SGDLS and CDR2 YYNGEE. This chain's CDR3 is CASSTDHEQFF. CDR3 DNA: TGTGCCAGCAGTACTGACCATGAGCAGTTCTTC.

The chain links TRBV9 to TRBJ2-3; 8 positions agree with TRBD1. Looked up from germline, CDR1 is SGDLS and CDR2 is YYNGEE. There are 15 residues in the CDR3. J gave up 1 base and V 2 bases, and 3 bases lay outside the gene matches. The CDR3 loop is CASSVQGARTDTQYF. The CDR3 coding sequence is TGTGCCAGCAGCGTCCAGGGGGCCCGCACAGATACGCAGTATTTT.

This clonotype was seen only a few times. This rearrangement joins TRBV13 to TRBJ2-2; weak D call: TRBD2 (5 bases). The V end lost 4 bases, the J end lost 5 bases, and 14 bases lay between the germline ends. This CDR3 has 15 amino acids. Germline lookup yields CDR1 PRHDT and CDR2 FYEKMQ (reference sequence). The CDR3 DNA reads as TGTGCCAGCAGCTATACGAGGGCCGTTACCGGGGAGCTGTTTTTT. Translated: CASSYTRAVTGELFF.

Comments on this clonotype: The germline gene is not matched at one end of the junction; a read error may be the cause. The V and J genes are TRBV20-1 and TRBJ2-7, with D possibly matching TRBD2 (6 bases). The germline V gene encodes CDR1 DFQATT and CDR2 SNEGSKA (reference sequence). The CDR3 extends over 11 amino acids. The CDR3 DNA follows: TGCAGTGCTAGAGGGGGGAGGAACCACGGTTTC. Translating gives CSARGGRNHGF.

In its sample, this clonotype was seen a few times. V usage is TRBV9 and J usage is TRBJ2-7; 9 positions agree with TRBD2. The CDR3 covers 15 residues. The trim removed 2 bases at V and 3 bases at J, leaving 6 bases unmatched. CDR1 is SGDLS, CDR2 YYNGEE, per germline. CDR3: CASSVRAGGSYEQYF. CDR3 coding DNA: TGTGCCAGCAGCGTCAGAGCGGGGGGAAGCTACGAGCAGTACTTC.

This clonotype occurred many times. The genes are TRBV7-2 and TRBJ2-3; 9 bases agree with TRBD2. The CDR3 runs to 16 residues. Looked up from germline, CDR1 is SGHTA and CDR2 is FQGNSA. V was pared by 6 bases and J by 2 bases, with 9 bases of the junction left unmatched. CDR3 in DNA: TGTGCCAGCAGTCTCTATAGCGGGGGAATCACAGATACGCAGTATTTT. Translating it yields CASSLYSGGITDTQYF.

The chain uses TRBV20-1 and TRBJ2-5, with 10 bases lining up with TRBD1. The trim removed 5 bases at V and 2 bases at J, leaving 2 bases unmatched. Germline-derived CDR1 and CDR2 are DFQATT and SNEGSKA (reference sequence). The CDR3 totals 13 residues. The CDR3 is CSARDRGQETQYF. The CDR3, as DNA: TGCAGTGCTCGGGACAGGGGTCAAGAGACCCAGTACTTC.

There are a few counts of this clonotype. The rearrangement uses TRBV3-1 and TRBJ1-5; possible D gene TRBD1, 5 bases. V was pared by 3 bases and J by 3 bases, with 21 bases between. CDR3 length: 18 residues. Germline CDR1 is LGHDT and CDR2 is YNNKEL (reference sequence). For the CDR3, the DNA is TGTGCCAGCAGCCAGGCATATCAAGGCCGGGGGAACAATCAGCCCCAGCATTTT. Residues: CASSQAYQGRGNNQPQHF.